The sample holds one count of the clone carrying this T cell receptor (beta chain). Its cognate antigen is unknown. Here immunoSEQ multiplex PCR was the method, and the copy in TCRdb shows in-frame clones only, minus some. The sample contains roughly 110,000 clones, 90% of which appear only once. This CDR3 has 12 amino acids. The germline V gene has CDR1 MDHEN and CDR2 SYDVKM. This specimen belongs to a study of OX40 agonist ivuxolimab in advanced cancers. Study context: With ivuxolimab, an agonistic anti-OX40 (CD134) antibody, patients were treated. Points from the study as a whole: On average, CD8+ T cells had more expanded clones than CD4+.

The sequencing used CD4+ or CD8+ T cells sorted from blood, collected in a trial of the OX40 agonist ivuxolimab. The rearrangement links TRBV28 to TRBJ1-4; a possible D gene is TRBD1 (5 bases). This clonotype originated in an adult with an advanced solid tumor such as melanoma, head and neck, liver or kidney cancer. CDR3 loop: CAARGYNEKLFF. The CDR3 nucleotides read TGTGCAGCGCGGGGGTATAATGAAAAACTGTTTTTT.